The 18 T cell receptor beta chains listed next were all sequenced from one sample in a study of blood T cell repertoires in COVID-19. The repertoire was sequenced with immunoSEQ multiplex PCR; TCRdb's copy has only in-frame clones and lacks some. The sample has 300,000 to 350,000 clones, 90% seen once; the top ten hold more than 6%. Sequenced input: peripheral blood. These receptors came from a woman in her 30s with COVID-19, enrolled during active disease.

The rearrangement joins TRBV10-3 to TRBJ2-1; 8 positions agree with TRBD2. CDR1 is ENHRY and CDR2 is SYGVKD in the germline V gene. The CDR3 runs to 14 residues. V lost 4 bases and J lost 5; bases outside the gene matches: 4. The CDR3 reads CAISVTGGDNEQFF. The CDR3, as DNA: TGTGCCATCAGTGTAACGGGGGGGGACAATGAGCAGTTCTTC.

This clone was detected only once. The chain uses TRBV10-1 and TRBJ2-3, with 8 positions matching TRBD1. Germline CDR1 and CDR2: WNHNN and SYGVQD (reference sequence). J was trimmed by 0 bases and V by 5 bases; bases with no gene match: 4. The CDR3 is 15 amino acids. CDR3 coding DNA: TGCGCCAGCAGTCTCCAGGGGGCCAGCACAGATACGCAGTATTTT. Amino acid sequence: CASSLQGASTDTQYF.

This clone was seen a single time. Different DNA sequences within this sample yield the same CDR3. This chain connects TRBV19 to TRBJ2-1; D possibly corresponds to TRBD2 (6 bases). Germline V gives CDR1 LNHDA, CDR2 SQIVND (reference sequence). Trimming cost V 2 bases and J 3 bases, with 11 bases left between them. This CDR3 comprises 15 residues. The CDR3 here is CASSISSGLYNEQFF. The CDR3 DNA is TGTGCCAGTAGTATAAGTAGCGGACTCTACAATGAGCAGTTCTTC.

The CDR3 nucleotides are TGTGCCAGTAGCTTGAAGGGGCTCTCTGGAAACACCATATATTTT. Translated: CASSLKGLSGNTIYF. The chain combines TRBV19 with TRBJ1-3, with D possibly matching TRBD1 (5 bases). Germline V gene lookup returns CDR1 LNHDA and CDR2 SQIVND (reference sequence). The CDR3 runs to 15 residues. The V gene lost 6 bases and the J gene lost 0 bases, with 12 bases spanning the gap.

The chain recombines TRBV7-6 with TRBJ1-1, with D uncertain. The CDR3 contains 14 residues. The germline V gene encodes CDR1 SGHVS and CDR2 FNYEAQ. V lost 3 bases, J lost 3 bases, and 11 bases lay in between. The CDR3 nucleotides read TGTGCCAGCAGCTTTTCGGGTTCGGACACTGAAGCTTTCTTT. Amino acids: CASSFSGSDTEAFF.

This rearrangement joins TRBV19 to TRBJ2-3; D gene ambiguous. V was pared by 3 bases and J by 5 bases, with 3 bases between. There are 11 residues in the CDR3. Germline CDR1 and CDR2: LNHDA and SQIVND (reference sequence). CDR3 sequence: CASSIQDTQYF. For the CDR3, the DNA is TGTGCCAGTAGTATTCAAGATACGCAGTATTTT. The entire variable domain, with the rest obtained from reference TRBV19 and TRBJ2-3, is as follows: DGGITQSPKYLFRKEGQNVTLSCEQNLNHDAMYWYRQDPGQGLRLIYYSQIVNDFQKGDIAEGYSVSREKKESFPLTVTSAQKNPTAFYLCASSIQDTQYFGPGTRLTVL.

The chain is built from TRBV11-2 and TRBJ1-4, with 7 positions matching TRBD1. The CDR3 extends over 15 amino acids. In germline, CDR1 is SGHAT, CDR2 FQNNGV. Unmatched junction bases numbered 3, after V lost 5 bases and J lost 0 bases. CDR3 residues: CASSLTGTTNEKLFF. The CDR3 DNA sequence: TGTGCCAGCAGCCTGACAGGGACAACTAATGAAAAACTGTTTTTT.

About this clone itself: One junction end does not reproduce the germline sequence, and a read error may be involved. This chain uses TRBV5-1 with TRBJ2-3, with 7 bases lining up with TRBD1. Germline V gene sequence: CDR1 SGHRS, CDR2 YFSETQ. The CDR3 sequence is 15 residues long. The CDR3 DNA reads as TGCGCCAACAGCTACAGGGGAAGGGCGGTAGATACGCAGTATTTT. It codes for CANSYRGRAVDTQYF.

The CDR3 spells CASSQGAGGSPLHF. As DNA, the CDR3 is TGCGCCAGCAGCCAAGGGGCAGGGGGTTCACCCCTCCACTTT. The V call is TRBV4-3, the J call TRBJ1-6; 7 nucleotides align to TRBD1. This CDR3 contains 14 residues. V lost 1 base to trimming and J lost 9 bases; unmatched junction nucleotides: 3. CDR1 LGHNA and CDR2 YSLEER come from the germline V gene.

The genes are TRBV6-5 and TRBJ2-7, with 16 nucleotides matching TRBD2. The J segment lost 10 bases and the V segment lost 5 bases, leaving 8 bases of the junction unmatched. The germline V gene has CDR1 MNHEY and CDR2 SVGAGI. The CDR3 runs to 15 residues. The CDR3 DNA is TGTGCCAGCAGTCAGGGACTAGCGGGAGGGCCCAAACAGTACTTC. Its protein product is CASSQGLAGGPKQYF.

CDR3 region: CASSPFGGSSYNEQFF. The DNA for the CDR3 is TGTGCCAGCAGCCCTTTTGGGGGCAGCTCCTACAATGAGCAGTTCTTC. The chain links TRBV5-6 to TRBJ2-1; weak D call: TRBD1 (6 bases). Trimming pared 4 bases from V and 0 bases from J, leaving 14 bases between. CDR3 length: 16 amino acids. Germline CDR1 SGHDT, CDR2 YYEEEE.

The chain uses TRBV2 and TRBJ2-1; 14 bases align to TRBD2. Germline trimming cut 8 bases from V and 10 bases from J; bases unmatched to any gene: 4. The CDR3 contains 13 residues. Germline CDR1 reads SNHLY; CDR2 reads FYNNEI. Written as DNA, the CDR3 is TGTGCCAGCTTGACTAGCGGGAGGGGGGAGCAGTTCTTC. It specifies CASLTSGRGEQFF.

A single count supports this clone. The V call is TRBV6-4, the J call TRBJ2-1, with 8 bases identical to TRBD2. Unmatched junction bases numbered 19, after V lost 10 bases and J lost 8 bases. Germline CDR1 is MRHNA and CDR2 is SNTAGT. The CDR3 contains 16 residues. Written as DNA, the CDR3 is TGTGCCAATAAAGTAAGCGGGGGCGGCCTTGGGGATGAGCAGTTCTTC. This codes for CANKVSGGGLGDEQFF.

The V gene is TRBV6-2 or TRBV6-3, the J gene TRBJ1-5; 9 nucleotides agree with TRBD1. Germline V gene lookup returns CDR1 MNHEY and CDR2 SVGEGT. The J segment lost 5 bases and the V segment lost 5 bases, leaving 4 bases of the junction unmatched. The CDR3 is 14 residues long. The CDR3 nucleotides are TGTGCCAGCAGTAAAAGACAGGGGGATCAGCCCCAGCATTTT. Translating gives CASSKRQGDQPQHF.

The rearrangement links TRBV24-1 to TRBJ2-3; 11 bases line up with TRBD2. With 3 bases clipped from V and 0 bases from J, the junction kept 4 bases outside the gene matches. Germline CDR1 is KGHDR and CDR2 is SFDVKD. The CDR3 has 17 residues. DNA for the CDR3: TGTGCCACCAGTGATCGACTAGCGGGACGGAGCACAGATACGCAGTATTTT. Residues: CATSDRLAGRSTDTQYF.

The CDR3 DNA follows: TGCGCCAGCAGCTTGGGAGGAGTGGACAGTGGTAATCAGCCCCAGCATTTT. Its translation is CASSLGGVDSGNQPQHF. The rearrangement uses TRBV5-1 and TRBJ1-5; perhaps TRBD1 as D (6 bases). Trimming left V 0 bases short and J 4 bases short, with 17 bases between. Looked up from germline, CDR1 is SGHRS and CDR2 is YFSETQ. CDR3 length equals 17 residues.

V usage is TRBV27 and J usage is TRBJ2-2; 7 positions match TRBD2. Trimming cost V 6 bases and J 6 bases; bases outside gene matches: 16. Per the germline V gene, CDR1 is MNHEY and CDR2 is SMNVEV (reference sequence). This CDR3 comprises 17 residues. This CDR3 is CASSEKEAGPGAGELFF. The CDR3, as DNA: TGTGCCAGCAGCGAAAAAGAAGCGGGGCCTGGCGCCGGGGAGCTGTTTTTT.

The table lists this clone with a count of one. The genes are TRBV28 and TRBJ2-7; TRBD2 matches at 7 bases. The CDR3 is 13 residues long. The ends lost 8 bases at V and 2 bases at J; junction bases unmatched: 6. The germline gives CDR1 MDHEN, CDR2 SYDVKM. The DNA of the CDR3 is TGTGCCAGCCTCAAGCGGGAACCCTACGAGCAGTACTTC. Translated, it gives CASLKREPYEQYF.